The 9 T cell receptor beta chains below were found in one sample sequenced in a study of cytomegalovirus exposure and HLA in healthy donors. PCR primers comprised 60 Vbeta and 13 Jbeta primers. Sequencing was performed with immunoSEQ multiplex PCR; in TCRdb, only in-frame clones are kept and a portion is missing. The sample lists some 120,000 clones, just under 75% occurring once. Material for sequencing was PBMCs. The receptors derive from a man in his fifties or sixties in good health and CMV-seropositive.

In the case of this clone: This CDR3 is also generated by other DNA sequences in the sample. The V and J genes are TRBV5-1 and TRBJ1-2; TRBD1 matches 7 bases. V lost 3 bases and J lost 0; bases outside the gene matches: 5. The CDR3 consists of 15 residues. CDR1 SGHRS and CDR2 YFSETQ come from the germline V gene. The CDR3 nucleotides are TGCGCCAGCAGCTGGGGACAGTCAGCTAACTATGGCTACACCTTC. Translating gives CASSWGQSANYGYTF.

J is TRBJ2-4 and V is TRBV11-2; 11 positions agree with TRBD1. The length of the CDR3 is 16 residues. From germline, CDR1 is SGHAT and CDR2 FQNNGV. Trimming at V came to 6 bases and at J to 7 bases, leaving 11 bases not matched to a gene. The CDR3 DNA follows: TGTGCCAGCAGACCGATCCGGGACAGGGGGTGGAACATTCAGTACTTC. This gives the protein CASRPIRDRGWNIQYF.

The chain couples TRBV28 to TRBJ1-4; 11 bases are shared with TRBD1. In germline, CDR1 is MDHEN, CDR2 SYDVKM. CDR3 size: 15 residues. V lost 2 bases to trimming and J lost 7 bases; unmatched junction nucleotides: 3. DNA of the CDR3: TGTGCCAGCAGTTTAATCGGGACAGGGGGTGAAAAACTGTTTTTT. It is translated as CASSLIGTGGEKLFF.

The genes are TRBV5-1 and TRBJ2-3, with TRBD2 matching over 9 bases. This CDR3 region has 18 residues. Trimming cost V 3 bases and J 4 bases; bases outside gene matches: 15. Per germline, CDR1 SGHRS and CDR2 YFSETQ. CDR3 nucleotide sequence: TGCGCCAGCAGCTCCCGTTTACTAGTAGCGGGAGATCCAGATACGCAGTATTTT. As protein: CASSSRLLVAGDPDTQYF.

The V call is TRBV11-2, the J call TRBJ1-5; D gene ambiguous. Germline V gene sequence: CDR1 SGHAT, CDR2 FQNNGV. The CDR3 contains 14 residues. V lost 5 bases to trimming and J lost 7 bases, with 15 bases between them. CDR3 amino acids: CASSPERGGQPQHF. The CDR3 region has the DNA TGTGCCAGCAGCCCAGAGCGGGGAGGACAGCCCCAGCATTTT. Based on the CDR3 plus reference TRBV11-2 and TRBJ1-5, the full variable domain is EAGVAQSPRYKIIEKRQSVAFWCNPISGHATLYWYQQILGQGPKLLIQFQNNGVVDDSQLPKDRFSAERLKGVDSTLKIQPAKLEDSAVYLCASSPERGGQPQHFGDGTRLSIL.

V and J are TRBV15 and TRBJ2-2, with a weak D call TRBD2 (6 bases). Per germline, CDR1 LNHNV and CDR2 YYDKDF (reference sequence). The CDR3 sequence is 16 residues long. V lost 1 base and J 4 bases, leaving 13 bases between the germline ends. The CDR3 nucleotides are TGTGCCACCAGCAGAGTTGGAGGGGTAGCCACCGGGGAGCTGTTTTTT. It yields the protein CATSRVGGVATGELFF.

This clone was counted between two and nine times. J is TRBJ2-2 and V is TRBV5-1, with D possibly TRBD1 on 6 matching bases. The CDR3 runs to 14 residues. V lost 7 bases, J lost 1 base, and 11 bases lay in between. Germline CDR1 reads SGHRS; CDR2 reads YFSETQ. The CDR3 DNA reads TGCGCCAGCGAAACGGGACAGAACACCGGGGAGCTGTTTTTT. Translated: CASETGQNTGELFF.

This chain uses TRBV5-5 with TRBJ1-1; possible D gene TRBD1, 6 bases. CDR1 is SGHKS and CDR2 is YYEKEE in the germline V gene (reference sequence). With 2 bases removed from V and 5 bases from J, the gap between germline ends came to 16 bases. This CDR3 contains 15 residues. CDR3 protein: CASSFYPGESTEAFF. DNA of the CDR3: TGTGCCAGCAGCTTTTATCCAGGGGAAAGTACTGAAGCTTTCTTT.

The rearrangement joins TRBV28 to TRBJ1-2; D is unclear. This CDR3 is built from 14 residues. CDR1 is MDHEN and CDR2 is SYDVKM in the germline V gene. V gave up 5 bases and J gave up 1 base, with 11 bases separating them. CDR3: CASSLGLNNYGYTF. In DNA form, the CDR3 reads TGTGCCAGCAGTCTTGGACTGAATAACTATGGCTACACCTTC.